This T cell receptor (beta chain) was found in a study of identical twins. General study points: Memory repertoires showed no such pattern, whereas abundant cord blood beta clonotypes carried fewer insertions.

Looked up from germline, CDR1 is DFQATT and CDR2 is SNEGSKA (reference sequence). The V and J ends lost 6 bases and 4 bases respectively, with 21 bases between them. CDR3 length: 15 amino acids. Notes on this clonotype: The target antigen is unknown.

Only healthy Caucasians were enrolled as donors. Each cDNA held unique molecular identifiers, and template switching gave it a universal primer site. TCRdb redid the calling of the 5' RACE reads with MiXCR, one entry per CDR3 protein. The sample gives around 1.7 million distinct CDR3 sequences, 32% of which show up once; approximately 0.29% is in the top ten. The chain uses TRBV20-1 and TRBJ1-2; D is possibly TRBD1 (5 bases). The sequenced sample consisted of cord blood. The clonotype was recovered from a newborn girl in good health. CDR3 nucleotide sequence: TGCAGTGCCACATTTCCGGGACCCCGGGGCTATGGCTACACCTTC. It translates to CSATFPGPRGYGYTF.